This entry features one T cell receptor beta chain sequence. The antigen is unknown. This record comes from a study of cytomegalovirus exposure and HLA in healthy donors. Study summary: Tens of millions of unique TCRs from HLA-typed donors were held in an early data release.

Healthy people donating bone marrow made up the donors. Study observations and caveats: Most TCR beta V segments were productive about 90% or about 30% of the time in an earlier analysis. A later analysis revealed that TCR association rates differed between HLA loci, peaking at DRB1 and bottoming out at HLA-C.

This PCR relied on a set of 60 Vbeta primers and 13 Jbeta primers. Sequencing used immunoSEQ multiplex PCR; TCRdb keeps in-frame clones, though not all of them. The sample holds 120,000 or so clones, about 80% seen once. The sequenced sample was PBMCs. The receptor was derived from a woman in her fifties or sixties in good health and CMV-seropositive.

CDR3 coding DNA: TGTGCCAGCAGCACGCCTCGACAGGGAAACACTGAAGCTTTCTTT. This translates into CASSTPRQGNTEAFF. J is TRBJ1-1 and V is TRBV13; 7 positions match TRBD1. With 5 bases clipped from V and 2 bases from J, the junction kept 8 bases outside the gene matches. Germline V gives CDR1 PRHDT, CDR2 FYEKMQ (reference sequence). The CDR3 runs to 15 residues. Full variable domain (outside the CDR3, taken from reference TRBV13 and TRBJ1-1): AAGVIQSPRHLIKEKRETATLKCYPIPRHDTVYWYQQGPGQDPQFLISFYEKMQSDKGSIPDRFSAQQFSDYHSELNMSSLELGDSALYFCASSTPRQGNTEAFFGQGTRLTVV.